This T cell receptor (beta chain) appears in the sequencing data of a study of T cells in Graves' hyperthyroidism and ophthalmopathy. The overall study: Peripheral blood specimens were obtained at initial diagnosis, prior to any treatment. Study-wide findings and caveats: Blood held most thyroid clonotypes expanded above 0.001 frequency.

Researchers amplified the TCR beta CDR3 regions from RNA transcripts. The HTBI primer set drove a first-round RT-PCR of the TCR CDR3. From the multiplex PCR reads, TCRdb called clonotypes with MiXCR, one entry per CDR3 protein. The sample records 600,000 to 650,000 distinct CDR3 sequences, less than 25% being singletons. For this clonotype: Antigen: not known.

V lost 5 bases and J lost 3; bases outside the gene matches: 8. CDR1 is MDHEN and CDR2 is SYDVKM in the germline V gene. The CDR3 length is 16 residues. Ophthalmopathy cases met thresholds of Clinical Activity Score at least 3, NOSPECS grade at least 4 and duration under 3 months. Each diagnosis was grounded in clinical symptoms, serum thyroxine and TRAb, thyroid ultrasound, and orbital computed tomography. This TCR derives from a man aged 25-45 years with Graves' ophthalmopathy. Sequenced material: blood. The rearrangement joins TRBV28 to TRBJ2-3; 10 nucleotides agree with TRBD2. DNA for the CDR3: TGTGCCAGCAGTCTCACCTCTAGCGGGAGAACAGATACGCAGTATTTT. Encoded protein: CASSLTSSGRTDTQYF.